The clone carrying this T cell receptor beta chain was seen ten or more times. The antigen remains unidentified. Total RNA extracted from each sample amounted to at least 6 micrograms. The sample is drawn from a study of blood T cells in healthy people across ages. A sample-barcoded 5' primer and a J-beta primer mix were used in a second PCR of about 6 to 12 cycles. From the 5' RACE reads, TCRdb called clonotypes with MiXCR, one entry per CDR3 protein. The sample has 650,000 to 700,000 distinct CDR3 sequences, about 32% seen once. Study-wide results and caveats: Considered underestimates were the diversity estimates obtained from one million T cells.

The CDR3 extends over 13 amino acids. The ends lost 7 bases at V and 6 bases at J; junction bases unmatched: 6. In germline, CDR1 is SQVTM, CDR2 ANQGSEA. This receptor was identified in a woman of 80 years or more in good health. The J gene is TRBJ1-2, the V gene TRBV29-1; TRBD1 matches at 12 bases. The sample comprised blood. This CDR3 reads CSASGTGGHGYTF. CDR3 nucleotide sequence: TGCAGCGCCTCCGGGACAGGGGGCCATGGCTACACCTTC.